This T cell receptor beta chain appears in the sequencing data of a study of technical replicates of blood from several donors. Sequenced by immunoSEQ multiplex PCR; TCRdb stores in-frame clones only, minus some. The data show about 72,000 clones, with about nine tenths seen just once and over 0.35% held by the top ten. V was shortened by 0 bases and J by 5 bases, with 17 bases between the two germline ends. This CDR3 comprises 16 residues. In germline, CDR1 is MNHEY, CDR2 SVGAGI. The sequenced sample was T cells isolated from PBMCs. The V and J genes are TRBV6-5 and TRBJ2-7; a weak D match, TRBD2 (6 bases). The TCR was taken from a human donor in good health. In nucleotides, the CDR3 is TGTGCCAGCAGTTACTCGATACACGGGAGTGTCGACGAGCAGTACTTC. It codes for CASSYSIHGSVDEQYF.